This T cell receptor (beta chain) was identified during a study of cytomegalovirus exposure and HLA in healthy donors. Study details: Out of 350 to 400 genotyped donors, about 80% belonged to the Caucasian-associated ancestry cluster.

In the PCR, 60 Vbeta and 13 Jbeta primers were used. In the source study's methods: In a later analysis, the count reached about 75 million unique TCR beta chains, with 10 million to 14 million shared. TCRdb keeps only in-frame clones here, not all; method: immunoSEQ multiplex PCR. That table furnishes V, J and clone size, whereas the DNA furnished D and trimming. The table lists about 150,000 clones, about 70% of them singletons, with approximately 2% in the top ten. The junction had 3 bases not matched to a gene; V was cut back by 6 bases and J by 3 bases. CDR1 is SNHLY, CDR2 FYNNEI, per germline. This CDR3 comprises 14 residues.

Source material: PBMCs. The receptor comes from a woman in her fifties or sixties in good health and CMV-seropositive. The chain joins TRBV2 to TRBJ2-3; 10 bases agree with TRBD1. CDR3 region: CASSLGQGTDTQYF. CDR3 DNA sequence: TGTGCCAGCAGCCTGGGACAGGGGACAGATACGCAGTATTTT.